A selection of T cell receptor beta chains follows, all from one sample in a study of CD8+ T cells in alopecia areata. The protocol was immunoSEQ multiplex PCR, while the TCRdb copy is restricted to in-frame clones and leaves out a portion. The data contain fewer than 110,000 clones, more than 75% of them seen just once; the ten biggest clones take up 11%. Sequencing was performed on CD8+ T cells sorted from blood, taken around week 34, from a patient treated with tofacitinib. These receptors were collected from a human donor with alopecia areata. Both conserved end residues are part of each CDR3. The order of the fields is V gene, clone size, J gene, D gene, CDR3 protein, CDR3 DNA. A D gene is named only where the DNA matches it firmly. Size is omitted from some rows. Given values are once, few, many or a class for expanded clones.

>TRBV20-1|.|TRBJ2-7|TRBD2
CSAQTSGEQYF
TGCAGTGCTCAGACTAGCGGCGAGCAGTACTTC
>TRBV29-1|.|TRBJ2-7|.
CSVIPPGDLYEQYF
TGCAGCGTCATACCACCTGGTGACCTCTACGAGCAGTACTTC
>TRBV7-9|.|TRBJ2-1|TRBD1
CASSDSTGGEFYNEQFF
TGTGCCAGCAGCGATTCGACAGGGGGAGAGTTCTACAATGAGCAGTTCTTC
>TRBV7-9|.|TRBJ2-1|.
CASSLAAYNEQFF
TGTGCCAGCAGCTTAGCGGCCTACAATGAGCAGTTCTTC
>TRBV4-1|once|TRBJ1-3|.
CASSQGTGSFLYTIYF
TGCGCCAGCAGCCAAGGAACAGGGAGTTTTTTATACACCATATATTTT
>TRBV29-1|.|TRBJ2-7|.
CSVEKFGTSSYEQYF
TGCAGCGTTGAAAAATTTGGCACCAGCTCCTACGAGCAGTACTTC
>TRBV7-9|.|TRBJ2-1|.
CASSQDDREINEQFF
TGTGCCAGCAGCCAAGACGACAGAGAGATCAATGAGCAGTTCTTC
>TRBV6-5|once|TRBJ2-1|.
CASSPTGAGEQFF
TGTGCCAGCAGCCCCACGGGGGCGGGTGAGCAGTTCTTC
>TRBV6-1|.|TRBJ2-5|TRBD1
CASSEVGTDHHWETQYF
TGTGCCAGCAGTGAAGTGGGGACAGATCACCATTGGGAGACCCAGTACTTC
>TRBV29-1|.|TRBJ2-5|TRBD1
CSVGLWDRGLGEQYF
TGCAGCGTTGGGTTATGGGACAGGGGGCTGGGAGAGCAGTACTTC
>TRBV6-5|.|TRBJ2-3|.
CASSWGTVDTQYF
TGTGCCAGCAGTTGGGGGACTGTAGATACGCAGTATTTT
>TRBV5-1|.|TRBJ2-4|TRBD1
CASSLGTGPQNIQYF
TGCGCCAGCAGCTTGGGGACAGGGCCCCAAAACATTCAGTACTTC
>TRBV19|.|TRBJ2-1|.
CASSMMTGNEQFF
TGTGCCAGTAGTATGATGACAGGCAATGAGCAGTTCTTC
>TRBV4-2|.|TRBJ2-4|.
CASSQDSTSMHF
TGTGCCAGCAGCCAAGATTCGACTAGTATGCACTTC
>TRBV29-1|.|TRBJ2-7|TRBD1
CSVVKGAGEQYF
TGCAGCGTTGTAAAGGGGGCTGGAGAGCAGTACTTC
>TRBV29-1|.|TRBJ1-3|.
CSVLRSSSGNTIYF
TGCAGCGTTCTTAGGAGCAGCTCTGGAAACACCATATATTTT
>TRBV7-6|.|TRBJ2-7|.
CASSPITGNEQYF
TGTGCCAGCAGCCCCATAACGGGGAACGAGCAGTACTTC
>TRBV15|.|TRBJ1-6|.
CATSRDISYNSPLHF
TGTGCCACCAGCAGAGACATCTCCTATAATTCACCCCTCCACTTT
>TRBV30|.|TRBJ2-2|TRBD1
CARTGAGELFF
TGTGCCCGTACAGGGGCCGGGGAGCTGTTTTTT
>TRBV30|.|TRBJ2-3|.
CAWSSDYRNHAPDTQYF
TGTGCCTGGAGCTCAGACTACCGGAACCACGCCCCAGATACGCAGTATTTT
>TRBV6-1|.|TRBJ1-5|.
CASSDGGSFQPQHF
TGTGCCAGCAGTGATGGGGGCTCGTTTCAGCCCCAGCATTTT
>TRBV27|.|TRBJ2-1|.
CASSLFPGGAYNEQFF
TGTGCCAGCAGTTTATTCCCCGGGGGCGCCTACAATGAGCAGTTCTTC
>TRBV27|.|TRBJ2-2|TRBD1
CASSTPGQGFTGELFF
TGTGCCAGCAGTACCCCGGGACAGGGGTTCACCGGGGAGCTGTTTTTT
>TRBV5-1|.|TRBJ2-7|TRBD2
CASSLYCCKSSGSTYEQYF
TGCGCCAGCAGCTTGTATTGTTGTAAGTCTAGCGGGTCTACCTACGAGCAGTACTTC
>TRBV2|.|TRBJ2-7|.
CASTGPTSYEQYF
TGTGCCAGCACAGGCCCAACCTCCTACGAGCAGTACTTC
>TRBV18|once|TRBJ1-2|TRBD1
CASSPRTGDIDYGYTF
TGTGCCAGCTCGCCGAGGACAGGGGATATTGACTATGGCTACACCTTC
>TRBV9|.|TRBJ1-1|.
CASSTPPGTPMNTEAFF
TGTGCCAGCAGCACGCCACCCGGGACACCTATGAACACTGAAGCTTTCTTT
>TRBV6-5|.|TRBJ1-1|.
CASSIQGQDTEAFF
TGTGCCAGCTCTATCCAAGGACAAGACACTGAAGCTTTCTTT
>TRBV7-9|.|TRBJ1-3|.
CASSLSWGQDGTTIYF
TGTGCCAGCAGCTTAAGTTGGGGACAAGATGGGACCACCATATATTTT
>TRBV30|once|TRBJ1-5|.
CAWSVEGLVYQPQHF
TGTGCCTGGAGTGTCGAGGGTTTAGTATATCAGCCCCAGCATTTT
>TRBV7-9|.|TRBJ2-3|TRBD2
CASSLLAGGLTDTQYF
TGTGCCAGCAGCTTGTTGGCGGGGGGGCTCACAGATACGCAGTATTTT
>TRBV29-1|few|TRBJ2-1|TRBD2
CSVLAGRDEQFF
TGCAGCGTTTTAGCGGGAAGGGATGAGCAGTTCTTC
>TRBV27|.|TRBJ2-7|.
CASSFGASYEQYF
TGTGCCAGCAGTTTCGGCGCTTCCTACGAGCAGTACTTC
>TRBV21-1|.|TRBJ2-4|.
CASSKQAEWDIQYF
TGTGCCAGCAGCAAACAGGCGGAATGGGACATTCAGTACTTC
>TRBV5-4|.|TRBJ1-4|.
CASSFQGSNEKLFF
TGTGCCAGCAGCTTCCAGGGATCTAATGAAAAACTGTTTTTT
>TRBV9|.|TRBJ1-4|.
CASSHMGEERSNEKLFF
TGTGCCAGCAGTCATATGGGGGAGGAGAGAAGTAATGAAAAACTGTTTTTT
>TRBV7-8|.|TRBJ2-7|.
CASSPSSYEQYF
TGTGCCAGCAGCCCTAGCTCCTACGAGCAGTACTTC
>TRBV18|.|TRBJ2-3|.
CASSPWPGYADTQYF
TGTGCCAGCTCACCATGGCCAGGATATGCAGATACGCAGTATTTT
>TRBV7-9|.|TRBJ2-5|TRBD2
CASSHRGEILETQYF
TGTGCCAGCAGCCACCGGGGGGAGATCCTGGAGACCCAGTACTTC
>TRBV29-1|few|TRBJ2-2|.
CSVDRAGELFF
TGCAGCGTTGACAGAGCGGGGGAGCTGTTTTTT
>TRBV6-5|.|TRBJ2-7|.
CASSYSGEQYF
TGTGCCAGCAGTTACTCGGGGGAGCAGTACTTC
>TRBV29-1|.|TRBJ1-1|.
CSVEKGASEAFF
TGCAGCGTTGAAAAGGGAGCATCTGAAGCTTTCTTT